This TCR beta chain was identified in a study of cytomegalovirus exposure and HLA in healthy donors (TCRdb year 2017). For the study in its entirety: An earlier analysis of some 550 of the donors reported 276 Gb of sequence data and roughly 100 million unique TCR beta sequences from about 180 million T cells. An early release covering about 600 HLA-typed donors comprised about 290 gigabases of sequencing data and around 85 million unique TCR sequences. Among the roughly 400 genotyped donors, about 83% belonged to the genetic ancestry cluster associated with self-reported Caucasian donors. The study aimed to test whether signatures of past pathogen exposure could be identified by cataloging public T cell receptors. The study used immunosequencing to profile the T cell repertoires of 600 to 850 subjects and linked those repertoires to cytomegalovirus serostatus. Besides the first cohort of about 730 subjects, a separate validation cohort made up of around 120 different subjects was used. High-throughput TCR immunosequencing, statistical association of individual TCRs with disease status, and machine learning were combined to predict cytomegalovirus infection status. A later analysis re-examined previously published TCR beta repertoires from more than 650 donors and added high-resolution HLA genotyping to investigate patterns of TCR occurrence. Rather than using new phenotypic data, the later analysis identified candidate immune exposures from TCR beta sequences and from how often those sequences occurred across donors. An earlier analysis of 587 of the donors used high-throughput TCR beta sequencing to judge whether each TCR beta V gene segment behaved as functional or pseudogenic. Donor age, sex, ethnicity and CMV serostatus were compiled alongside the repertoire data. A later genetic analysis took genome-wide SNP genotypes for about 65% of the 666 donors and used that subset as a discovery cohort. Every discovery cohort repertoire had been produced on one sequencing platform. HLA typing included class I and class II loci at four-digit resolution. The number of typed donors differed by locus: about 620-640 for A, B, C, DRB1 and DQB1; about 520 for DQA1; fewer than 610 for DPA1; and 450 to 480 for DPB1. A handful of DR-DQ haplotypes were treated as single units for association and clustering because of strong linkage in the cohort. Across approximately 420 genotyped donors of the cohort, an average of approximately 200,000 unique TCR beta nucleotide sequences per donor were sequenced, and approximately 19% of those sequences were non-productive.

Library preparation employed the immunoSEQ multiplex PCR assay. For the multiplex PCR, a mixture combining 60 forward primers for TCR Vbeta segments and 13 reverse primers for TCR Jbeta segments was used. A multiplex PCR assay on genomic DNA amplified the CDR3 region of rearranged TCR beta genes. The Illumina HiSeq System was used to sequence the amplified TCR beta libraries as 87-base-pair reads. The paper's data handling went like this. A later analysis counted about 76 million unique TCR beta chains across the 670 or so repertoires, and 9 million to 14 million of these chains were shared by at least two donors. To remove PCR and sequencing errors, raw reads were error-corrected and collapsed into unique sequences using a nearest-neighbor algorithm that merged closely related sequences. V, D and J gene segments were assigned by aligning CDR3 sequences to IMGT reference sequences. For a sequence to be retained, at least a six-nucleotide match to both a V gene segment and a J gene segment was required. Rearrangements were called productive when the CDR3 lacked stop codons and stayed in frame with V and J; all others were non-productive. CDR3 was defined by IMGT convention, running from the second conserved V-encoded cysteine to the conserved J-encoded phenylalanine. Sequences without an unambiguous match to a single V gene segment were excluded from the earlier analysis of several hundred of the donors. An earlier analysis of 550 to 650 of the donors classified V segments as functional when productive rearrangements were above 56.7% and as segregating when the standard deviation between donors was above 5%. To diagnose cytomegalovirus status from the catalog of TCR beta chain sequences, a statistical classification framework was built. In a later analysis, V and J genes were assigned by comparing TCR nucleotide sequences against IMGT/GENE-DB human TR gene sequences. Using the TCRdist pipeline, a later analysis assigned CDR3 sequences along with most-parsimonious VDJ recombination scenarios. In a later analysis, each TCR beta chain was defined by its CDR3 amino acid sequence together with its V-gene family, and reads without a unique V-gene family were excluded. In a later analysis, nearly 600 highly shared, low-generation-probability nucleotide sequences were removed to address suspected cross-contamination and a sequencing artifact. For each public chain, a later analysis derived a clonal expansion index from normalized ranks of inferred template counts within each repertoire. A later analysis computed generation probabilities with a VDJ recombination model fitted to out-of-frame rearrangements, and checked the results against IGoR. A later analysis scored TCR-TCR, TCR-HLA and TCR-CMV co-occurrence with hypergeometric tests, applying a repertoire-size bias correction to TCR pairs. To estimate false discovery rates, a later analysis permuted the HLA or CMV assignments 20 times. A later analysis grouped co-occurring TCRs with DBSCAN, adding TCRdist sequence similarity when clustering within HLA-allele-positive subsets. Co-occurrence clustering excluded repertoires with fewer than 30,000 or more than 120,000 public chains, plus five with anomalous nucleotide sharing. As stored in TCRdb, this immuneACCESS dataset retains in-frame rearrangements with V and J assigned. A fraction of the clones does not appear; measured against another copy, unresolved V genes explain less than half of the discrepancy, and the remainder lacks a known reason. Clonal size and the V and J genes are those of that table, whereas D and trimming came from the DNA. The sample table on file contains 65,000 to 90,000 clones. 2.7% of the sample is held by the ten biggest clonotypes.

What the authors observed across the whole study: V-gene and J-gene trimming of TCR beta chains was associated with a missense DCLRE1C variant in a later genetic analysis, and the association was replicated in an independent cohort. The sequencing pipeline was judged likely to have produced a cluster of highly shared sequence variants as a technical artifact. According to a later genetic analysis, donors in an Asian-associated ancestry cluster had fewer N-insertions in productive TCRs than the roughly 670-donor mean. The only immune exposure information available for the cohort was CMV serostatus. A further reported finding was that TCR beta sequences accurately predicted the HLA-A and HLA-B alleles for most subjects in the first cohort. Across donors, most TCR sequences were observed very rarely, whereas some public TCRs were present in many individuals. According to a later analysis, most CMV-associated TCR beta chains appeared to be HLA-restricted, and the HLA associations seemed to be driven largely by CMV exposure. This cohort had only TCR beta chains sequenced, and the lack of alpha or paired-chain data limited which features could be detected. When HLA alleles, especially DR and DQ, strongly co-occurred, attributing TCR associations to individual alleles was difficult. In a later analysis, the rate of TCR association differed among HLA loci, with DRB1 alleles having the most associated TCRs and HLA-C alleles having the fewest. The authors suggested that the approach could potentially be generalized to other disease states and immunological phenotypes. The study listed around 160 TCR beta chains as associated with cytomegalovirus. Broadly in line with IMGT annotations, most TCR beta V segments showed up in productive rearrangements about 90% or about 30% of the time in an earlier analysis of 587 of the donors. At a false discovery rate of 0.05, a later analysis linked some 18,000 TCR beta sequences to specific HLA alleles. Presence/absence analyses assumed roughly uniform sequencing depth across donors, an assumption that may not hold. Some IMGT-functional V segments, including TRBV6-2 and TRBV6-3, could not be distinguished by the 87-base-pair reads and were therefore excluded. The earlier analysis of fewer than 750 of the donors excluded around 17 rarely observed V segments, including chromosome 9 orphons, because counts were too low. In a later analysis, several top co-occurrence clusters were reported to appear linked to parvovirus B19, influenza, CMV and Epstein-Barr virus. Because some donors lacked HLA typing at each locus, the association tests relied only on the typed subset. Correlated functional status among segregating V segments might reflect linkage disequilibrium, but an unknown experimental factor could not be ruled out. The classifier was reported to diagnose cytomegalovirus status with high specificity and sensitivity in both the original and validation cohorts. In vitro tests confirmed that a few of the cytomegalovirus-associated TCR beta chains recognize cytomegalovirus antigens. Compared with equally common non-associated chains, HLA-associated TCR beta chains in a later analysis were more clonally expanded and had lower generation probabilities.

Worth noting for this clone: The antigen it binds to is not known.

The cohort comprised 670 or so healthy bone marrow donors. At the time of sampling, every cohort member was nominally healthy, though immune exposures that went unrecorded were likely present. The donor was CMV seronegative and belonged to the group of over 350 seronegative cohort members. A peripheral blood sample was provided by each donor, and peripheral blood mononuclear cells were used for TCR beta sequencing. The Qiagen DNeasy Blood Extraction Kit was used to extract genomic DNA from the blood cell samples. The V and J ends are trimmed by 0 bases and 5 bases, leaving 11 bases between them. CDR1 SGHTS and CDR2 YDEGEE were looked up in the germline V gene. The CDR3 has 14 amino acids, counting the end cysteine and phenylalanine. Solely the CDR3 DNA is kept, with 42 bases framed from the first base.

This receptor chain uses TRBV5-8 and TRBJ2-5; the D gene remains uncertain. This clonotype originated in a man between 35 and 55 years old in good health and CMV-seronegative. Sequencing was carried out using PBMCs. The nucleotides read TGTGCCAGCAGCTTGGCCACTCCTAAGGAGACCCAGTACTTC. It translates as CASSLATPKETQYF.